The clone carrying this T cell receptor beta chain was detected a few times. A constant-region primer served to make TCR beta cDNA from about 500 ng total RNA. TCR beta libraries came from three nested multiplex PCR rounds using slightly modified ARM-PCR. In the first two PCR rounds, TRBV1-TRBV30 forward primers were paired with a C-beta reverse primer, and each round lasted roughly 9 cycles. TCRdb reanalysed the multiplex PCR reads using MiXCR and keeps one entry per CDR3 protein. Of a few hundred thousand distinct CDR3 sequences listed, around three fifths are singletons. Germline DNA was extracted too, while blood RNA derived from unsorted whole blood. The sample originates from a study of tumor-infiltrating lymphocytes in primary liver carcinoma. Study as a whole: The cohort consisted of patients whose primary liver carcinoma was surgically resected.

Trimming removed 1 base from V and 5 bases from J, with 14 bases in between. Germline CDR1 reads MGHRA; CDR2 reads YSYEKL. CDR3 size: 15 residues. The specimen sequenced was peripheral blood. The chain recombines TRBV4-1 with TRBJ2-5, with a tentative D call TRBD2 (5 bases). The clonotype was recovered from a woman younger than 45 with primary liver carcinoma and hepatitis B virus infection. CDR3 sequence reads: CASSQGPAVGETQYF. In nucleotides, the CDR3 is TGCGCCAGCAGCCAAGGACCAGCGGTGGGGGAGACCCAGTACTTC.